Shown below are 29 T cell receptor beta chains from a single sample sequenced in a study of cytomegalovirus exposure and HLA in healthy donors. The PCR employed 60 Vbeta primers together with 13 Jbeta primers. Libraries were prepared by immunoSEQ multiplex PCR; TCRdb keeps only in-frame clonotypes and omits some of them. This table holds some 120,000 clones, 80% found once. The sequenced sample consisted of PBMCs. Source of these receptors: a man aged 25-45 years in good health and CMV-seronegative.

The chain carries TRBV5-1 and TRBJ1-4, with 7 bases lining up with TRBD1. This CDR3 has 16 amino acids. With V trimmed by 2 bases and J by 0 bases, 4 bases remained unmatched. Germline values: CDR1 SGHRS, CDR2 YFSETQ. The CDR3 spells CASSLGDSATNEKLFF. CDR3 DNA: TGCGCCAGCAGCTTAGGGGACAGTGCAACTAATGAAAAACTGTTTTTT.

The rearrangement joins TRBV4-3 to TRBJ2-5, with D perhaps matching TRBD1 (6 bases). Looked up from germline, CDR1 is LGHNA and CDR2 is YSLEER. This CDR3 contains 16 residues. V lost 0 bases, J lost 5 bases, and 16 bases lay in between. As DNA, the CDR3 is TGCGCCAGCAGCCAAGAGAGATACAGGGTAGGGGAGACCCAGTACTTC. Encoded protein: CASSQERYRVGETQYF.

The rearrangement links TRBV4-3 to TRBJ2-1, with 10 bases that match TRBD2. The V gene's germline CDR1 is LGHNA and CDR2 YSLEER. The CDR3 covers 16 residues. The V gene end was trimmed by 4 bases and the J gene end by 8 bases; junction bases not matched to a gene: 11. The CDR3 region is CASSPLAGGRGDEQFF. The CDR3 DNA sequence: TGCGCCAGCAGCCCCTTAGCGGGGGGCCGAGGGGATGAGCAGTTCTTC.

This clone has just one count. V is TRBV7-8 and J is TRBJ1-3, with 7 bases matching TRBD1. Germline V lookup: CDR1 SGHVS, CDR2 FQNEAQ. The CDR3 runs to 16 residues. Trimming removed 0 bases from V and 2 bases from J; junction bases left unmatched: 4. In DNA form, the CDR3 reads TGTGCCAGCAGCTTAGCCCTCAGGGGGACTGGAAACACCATATATTTT. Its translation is CASSLALRGTGNTIYF.

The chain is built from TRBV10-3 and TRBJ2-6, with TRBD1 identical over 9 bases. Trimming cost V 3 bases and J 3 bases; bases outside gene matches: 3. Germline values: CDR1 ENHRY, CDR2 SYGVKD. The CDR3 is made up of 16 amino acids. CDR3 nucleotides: TGTGCCATCAGTGAACAGGGGGCGTTTGGGGCCAACGTCCTGACTTTC. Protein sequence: CAISEQGAFGANVLTF.

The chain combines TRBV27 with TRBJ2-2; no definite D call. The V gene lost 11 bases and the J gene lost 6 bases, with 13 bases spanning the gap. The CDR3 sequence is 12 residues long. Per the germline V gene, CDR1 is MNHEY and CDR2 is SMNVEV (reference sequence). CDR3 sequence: CAPTPPAGELFF. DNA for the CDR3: TGTGCCCCCACCCCGCCGGCCGGGGAGCTGTTTTTT.

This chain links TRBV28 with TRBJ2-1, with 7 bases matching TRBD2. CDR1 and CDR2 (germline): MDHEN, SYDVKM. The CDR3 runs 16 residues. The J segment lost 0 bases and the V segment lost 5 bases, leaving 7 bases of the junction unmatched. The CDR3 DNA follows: TGTGCCAGCAGTCACAGCGGGGCGAGCTCCTACAATGAGCAGTTCTTC. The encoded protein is CASSHSGASSYNEQFF. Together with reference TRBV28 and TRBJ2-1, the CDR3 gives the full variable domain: DVKVTQSSRYLVKRTGEKVFLECVQDMDHENMFWYRQDPGLGLRLIYFSYDVKMKEKGDIPEGYSVSREKKERFSLILESASTNQTSMYLCASSHSGASSYNEQFFGPGTRLTVL.

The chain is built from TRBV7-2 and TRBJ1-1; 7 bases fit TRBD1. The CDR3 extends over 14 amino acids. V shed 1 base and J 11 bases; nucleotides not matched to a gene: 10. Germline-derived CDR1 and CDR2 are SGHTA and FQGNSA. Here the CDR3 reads CASSLGGQAGGAFF. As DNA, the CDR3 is TGTGCCAGCAGCTTAGGAGGACAGGCGGGCGGGGCTTTCTTT.

The CDR3 region has the DNA TGTGCCAGCAGCACGGGACAGGGTCGGGAGCAGTTCTTC. This encodes CASSTGQGREQFF. The chain carries TRBV7-2 and TRBJ2-1, with 9 bases matching TRBD1. CDR3 length: 13 residues. Germline lookup yields CDR1 SGHTA and CDR2 FQGNSA. The V segment lost 5 bases and the J segment 10 bases; nucleotides outside the gene matches: 6.

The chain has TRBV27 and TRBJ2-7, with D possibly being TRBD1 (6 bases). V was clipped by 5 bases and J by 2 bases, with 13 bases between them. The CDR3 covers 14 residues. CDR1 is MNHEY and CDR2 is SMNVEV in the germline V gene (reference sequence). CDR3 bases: TGTGCCAGCAGTAGAAACCGGGACACCTACGAGCAGTACTTC. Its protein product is CASSRNRDTYEQYF.

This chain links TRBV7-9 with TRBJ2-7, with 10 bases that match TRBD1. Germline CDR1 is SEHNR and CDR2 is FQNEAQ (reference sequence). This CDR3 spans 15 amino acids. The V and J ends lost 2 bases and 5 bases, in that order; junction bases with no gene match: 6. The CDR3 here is CASSLLGQGGNEQYF. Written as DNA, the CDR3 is TGTGCCAGCAGCTTACTTGGACAGGGGGGCAACGAGCAGTACTTC.

CDR3 DNA: TGTGCCAGCAGCTTGGCCAGGGGGAAGGGCTACACCTTC. Protein sequence: CASSLARGKGYTF. The V and J genes are TRBV5-6 and TRBJ1-2; 7 positions agree with TRBD1. This CDR3 region has 13 residues. Germline CDR1 SGHDT, CDR2 YYEEEE. The V and J ends lost 0 bases and 8 bases, in that order; junction bases with no gene match: 4.

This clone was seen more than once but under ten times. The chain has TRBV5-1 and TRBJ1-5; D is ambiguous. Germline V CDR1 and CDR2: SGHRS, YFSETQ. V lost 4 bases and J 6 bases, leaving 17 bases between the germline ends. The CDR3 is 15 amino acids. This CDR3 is CASSVYTEGAQPQHF. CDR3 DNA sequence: TGCGCCAGCAGCGTCTATACAGAGGGTGCTCAGCCCCAGCATTTT.

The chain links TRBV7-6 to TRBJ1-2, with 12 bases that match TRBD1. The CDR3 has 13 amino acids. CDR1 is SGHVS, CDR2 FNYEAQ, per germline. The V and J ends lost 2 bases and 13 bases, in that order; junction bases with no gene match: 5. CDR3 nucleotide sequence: TGTGCCAGCAGCTTACCGGGACAGGGGGCGGTCACCTTC. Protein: CASSLPGQGAVTF.

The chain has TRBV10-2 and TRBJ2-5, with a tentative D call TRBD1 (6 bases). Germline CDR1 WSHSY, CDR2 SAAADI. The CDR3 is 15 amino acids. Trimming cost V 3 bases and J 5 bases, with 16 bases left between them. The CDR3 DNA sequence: TGCGCCAGCAGTGAACAGGGTGGAAGCATGGAGACCCAGTACTTC. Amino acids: CASSEQGGSMETQYF.

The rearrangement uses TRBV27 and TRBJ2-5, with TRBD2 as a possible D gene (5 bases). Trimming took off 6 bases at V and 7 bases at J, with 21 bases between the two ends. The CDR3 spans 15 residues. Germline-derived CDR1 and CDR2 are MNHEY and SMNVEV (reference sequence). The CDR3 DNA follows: TGTGCCAGCAGCCGCGGATTACAGCACCGGGGGACCCAGTACTTC. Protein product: CASSRGLQHRGTQYF.

CDR3 in amino acids: CASSFGTGSSGANVLTF. The CDR3 DNA reads TGCGCCAGCAGCTTTGGGACAGGTTCATCTGGGGCCAACGTCCTGACTTTC. V is TRBV5-1 and J is TRBJ2-6; 8 bases match TRBD1. With V trimmed by 2 bases and J by 1 base, 5 bases remained unmatched. This CDR3 spans 17 amino acids. Looked up from germline, CDR1 is SGHRS and CDR2 is YFSETQ.

CDR3 in amino acids: CASRDTMSSYEQYF. CDR3 bases: TGTGCCAGCAGGGACACTATGAGCTCCTACGAGCAGTACTTC. The gene calls are TRBV6-1 and TRBJ2-7; D may be TRBD1 (5 bases). V was shortened by 6 bases and J by 0 bases, with 12 bases between the two germline ends. Germline CDR1 is MNHNS and CDR2 is SASEGT. This CDR3 comprises 14 residues.

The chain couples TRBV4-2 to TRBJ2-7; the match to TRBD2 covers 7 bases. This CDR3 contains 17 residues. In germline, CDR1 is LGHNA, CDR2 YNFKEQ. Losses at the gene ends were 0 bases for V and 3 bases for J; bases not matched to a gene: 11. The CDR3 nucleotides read TGTGCCAGCAGCCAAGAAGGGCGGGCTAGCGGTTTCTACGAGCAGTACTTC. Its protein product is CASSQEGRASGFYEQYF.

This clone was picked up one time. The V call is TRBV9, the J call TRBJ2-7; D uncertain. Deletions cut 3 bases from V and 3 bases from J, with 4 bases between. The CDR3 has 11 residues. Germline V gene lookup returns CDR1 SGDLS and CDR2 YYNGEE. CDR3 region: CASSAFYEQYF. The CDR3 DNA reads TGTGCCAGCAGCGCCTTCTACGAGCAGTACTTC.

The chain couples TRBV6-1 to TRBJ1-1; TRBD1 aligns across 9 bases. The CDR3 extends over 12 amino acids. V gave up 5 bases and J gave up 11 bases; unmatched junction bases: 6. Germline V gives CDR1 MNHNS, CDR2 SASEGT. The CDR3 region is CASSQGTGKAFF. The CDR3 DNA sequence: TGTGCCAGCAGTCAAGGGACAGGGAAGGCTTTCTTT.

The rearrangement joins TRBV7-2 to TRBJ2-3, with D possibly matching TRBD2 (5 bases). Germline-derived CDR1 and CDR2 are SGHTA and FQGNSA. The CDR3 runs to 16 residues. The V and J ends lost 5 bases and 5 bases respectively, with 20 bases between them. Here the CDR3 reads CASSPQVGSGIDTQYF. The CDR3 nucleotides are TGTGCCAGCAGCCCACAAGTCGGTTCGGGGATAGATACGCAGTATTTT. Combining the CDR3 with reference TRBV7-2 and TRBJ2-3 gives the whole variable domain GAGVSQSPSNKVTEKGKDVELRCDPISGHTALYWYRQSLGQGLEFLIYFQGNSAPDKSGLPSDRFSAERTGGSVSTLTIQRTQQEDSAVYLCASSPQVGSGIDTQYFGPGTRLTVL.

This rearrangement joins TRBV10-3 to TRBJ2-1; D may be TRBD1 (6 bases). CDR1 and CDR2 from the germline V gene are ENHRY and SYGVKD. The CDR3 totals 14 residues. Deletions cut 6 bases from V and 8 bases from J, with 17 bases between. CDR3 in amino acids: CAIRTGTPDHEQFF. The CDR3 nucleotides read TGTGCCATCAGGACGGGGACACCAGACCATGAGCAGTTCTTC.

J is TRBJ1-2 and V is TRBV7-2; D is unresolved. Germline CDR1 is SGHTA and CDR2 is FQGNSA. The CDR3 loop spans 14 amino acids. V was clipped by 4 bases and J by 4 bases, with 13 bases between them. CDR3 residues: CASSSREEFYGYTF. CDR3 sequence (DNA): TGTGCCAGCAGCTCCCGGGAGGAATTCTATGGCTACACCTTC.

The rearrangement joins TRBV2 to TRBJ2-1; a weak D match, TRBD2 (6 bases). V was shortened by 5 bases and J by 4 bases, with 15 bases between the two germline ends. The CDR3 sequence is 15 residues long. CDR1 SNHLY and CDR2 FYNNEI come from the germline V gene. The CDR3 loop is CASSQGRGLYNEQFF. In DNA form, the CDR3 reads TGTGCCAGCAGTCAAGGGCGGGGTCTGTACAATGAGCAGTTCTTC.

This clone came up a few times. For the CDR3, the DNA is TGTGCCAGCAGTTCGTGGGGACTAGCGGGAGGACCCGGGGAGCTGTTTTTT. Amino acid sequence: CASSSWGLAGGPGELFF. The rearrangement links TRBV28 to TRBJ2-2, with 15 bases lining up with TRBD2. Germline CDR1 and CDR2: MDHEN and SYDVKM. CDR3 length: 17 amino acids. Germline trimming cut 4 bases from V and 6 bases from J; bases unmatched to any gene: 6.

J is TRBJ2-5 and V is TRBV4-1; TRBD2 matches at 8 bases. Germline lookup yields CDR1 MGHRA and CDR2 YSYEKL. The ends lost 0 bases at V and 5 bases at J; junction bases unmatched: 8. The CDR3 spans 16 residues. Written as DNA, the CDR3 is TGCGCCAGCAGCCAAGATACAGCGGGGGCTGGGGAGACCCAGTACTTC. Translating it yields CASSQDTAGAGETQYF.

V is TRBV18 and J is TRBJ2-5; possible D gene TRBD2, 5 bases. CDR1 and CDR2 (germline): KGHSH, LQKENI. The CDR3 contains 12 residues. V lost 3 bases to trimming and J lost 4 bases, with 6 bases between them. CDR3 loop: CASSPRAETQYF. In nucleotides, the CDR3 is TGTGCCAGCTCACCGAGGGCAGAGACCCAGTACTTC.

CDR3 nucleotides: TGTGCCAGCCGTGGGGACAGCTATGGCTACACCTTC. This gives the protein CASRGDSYGYTF. V is TRBV2 and J is TRBJ1-2; 7 bases match TRBD1. This CDR3 contains 12 residues. Losses at the gene ends were 8 bases for V and 4 bases for J; bases not matched to a gene: 4. Germline V gives CDR1 SNHLY, CDR2 FYNNEI.